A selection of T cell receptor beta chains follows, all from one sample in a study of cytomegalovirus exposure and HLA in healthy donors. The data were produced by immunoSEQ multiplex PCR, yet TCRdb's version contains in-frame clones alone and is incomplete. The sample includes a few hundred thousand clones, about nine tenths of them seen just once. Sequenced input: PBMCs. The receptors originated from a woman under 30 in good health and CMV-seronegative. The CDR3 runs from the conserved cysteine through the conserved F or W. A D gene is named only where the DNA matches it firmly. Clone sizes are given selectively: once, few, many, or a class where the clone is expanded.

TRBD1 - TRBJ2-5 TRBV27 TGTGCCAGCAGAACAGGGGGAAAGACCCAGTACTTC CASRTGGKTQYF
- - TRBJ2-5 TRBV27 TGTGCCAGCAGTTTACGGCAAGAGACCCAGTACTTC CASSLRQETQYF
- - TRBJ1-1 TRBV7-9 TGTGCCAGCAGCTTAGAAGCGATTGGGAACACTGAAGCTTTCTTT CASSLEAIGNTEAFF
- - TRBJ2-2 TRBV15 TGTGCCACCAGCAGATCCGACAGAAACACCGGGGAGCTGTTTTTT CATSRSDRNTGELFF
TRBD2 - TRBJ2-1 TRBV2 TGTGCCAGCAGTGAGCCGAGGACTAGCGGGAGGGGGACCTACAATGAGCAGTTCTTC CASSEPRTSGRGTYNEQFF
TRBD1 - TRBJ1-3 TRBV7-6 TGTGCCAGCAGCTTAGCCCCAGACAGGGGGCACGGAAACACCATATATTTT CASSLAPDRGHGNTIYF
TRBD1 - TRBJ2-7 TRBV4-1 TGCGCCAGCAGGCCTAACAGGGGAAGTGTCCACGAGCAGTACTTC CASRPNRGSVHEQYF
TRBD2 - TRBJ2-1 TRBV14 TGTGCCAGCAGCCAAGACCTTGGGACTAGCGGTGACAATGAGCAGTTCTTC CASSQDLGTSGDNEQFF
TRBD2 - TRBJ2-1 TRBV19 TGTGCCAGTAGTCCGGGACTAGCGGGGGATGAGCAGTTCTTC CASSPGLAGDEQFF
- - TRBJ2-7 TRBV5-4 TGTGCCAGCAGCCGTACAGGGATTCCCGAGCAGTACTTC CASSRTGIPEQYF
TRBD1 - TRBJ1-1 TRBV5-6 TGTGCCAGCAGCTTCTTACAGGGGATCCCTGAAGCTTTCTTT CASSFLQGIPEAFF
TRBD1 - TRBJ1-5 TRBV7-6 TGTGCCAGCAGCCCCGGGACAGCAGATAGCAATCAGCCCCAGCATTTT CASSPGTADSNQPQHF
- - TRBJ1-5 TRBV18 TGTGCCAGCTCTCCGGACAGAAATCAGCCCCAGCATTTT CASSPDRNQPQHF
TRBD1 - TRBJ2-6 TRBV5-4 TGTGCCAGCAGCGTTAACAGGGGAAGTGGGGCCAACGTCCTGACTTTC CASSVNRGSGANVLTF
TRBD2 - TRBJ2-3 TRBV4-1 TGCGCCACCGGGGGAGGGAGCTTCACAGATACGCAGTATTTT CATGGGSFTDTQYF
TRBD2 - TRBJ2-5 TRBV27 TGTGCCAGCAGTTTAGGAGTAGCGGGGGGGACGGAGACCCAGTACTTC CASSLGVAGGTETQYF
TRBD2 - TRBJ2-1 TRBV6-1 TGTGCCAGCAGTGCCGAGCTAGCGGGAGGGCCGTTCACTCTCTACAATGAGCAGTTCTTC CASSAELAGGPFTLYNEQFF
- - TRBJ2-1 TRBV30 TGTGCCTCCCCGGCGGGCGGAGGGCCTCTTGAGCAGTTCTTC CASPAGGGPLEQFF
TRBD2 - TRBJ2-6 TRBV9 TGTGCCAGCAGCCCGCGGACCGGGAGGACTGGGGCCAACGTCCTGACTTTC CASSPRTGRTGANVLTF
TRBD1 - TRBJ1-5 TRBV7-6 TGTGCCAGCAGCTTAGCGCGGTCGGGACAGGGCGATCAGCCCCAGCATTTT CASSLARSGQGDQPQHF
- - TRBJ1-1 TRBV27 TGTGCCAGCAGTCCGAGCGCGAACACTGAAGCTTTCTTT CASSPSANTEAFF
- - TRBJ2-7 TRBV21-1 TGTGCCAGCAGCTCACTCCACGAGCAGTACTTC CASSSLHEQYF
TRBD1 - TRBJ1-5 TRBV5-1 TGCGCCAGCAGTCAGGCCCAGGGGGCTTTTGACAATCAGCCCCAGCATTTT CASSQAQGAFDNQPQHF
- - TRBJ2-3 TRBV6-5 TGTGCCAGCAGTTACTCCGGGCCCGGGGAGGATACGCAGTATTTT CASSYSGPGEDTQYF
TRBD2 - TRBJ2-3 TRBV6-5 TGTGCCAGCCTAGCGGGAGAAGTGACAGATACGCAGTATTTT CASLAGEVTDTQYF
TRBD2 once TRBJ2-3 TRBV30 TGTGCCAGGGGAGGGGCACACACCCGAGGAAAAGATACGCAGTATTTT CARGGAHTRGKDTQYF
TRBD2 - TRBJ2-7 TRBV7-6 TGTGCCAGCAGCTCCGGGCAGGGCGGGGGCTCCTACGAGCAGTACTTC CASSSGQGGGSYEQYF
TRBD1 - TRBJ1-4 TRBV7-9 TGTGCCAGCGCCCAGGGGGTTCGAGAAAAACTGTTTTTT CASAQGVREKLFF
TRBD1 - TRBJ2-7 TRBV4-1 TGCGCCAGCAGCCAGTGGGACAGGGGGCGCCTCGGGGCCTACGAGCAGTACTTC CASSQWDRGRLGAYEQYF
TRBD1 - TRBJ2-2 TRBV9 TGTGCCAGCAGCGTCCCGGGACAGGGTATCTCCACCGGGGAGCTGTTTTTT CASSVPGQGISTGELFF
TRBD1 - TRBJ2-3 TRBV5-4 TGTGCCAGCAGCCCGGGACAGGCAAGCACAGATACGCAGTATTTT CASSPGQASTDTQYF
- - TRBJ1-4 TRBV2 TGTGCCAGCAGCCGGGAACATGCAACTAATGAAAAACTGTTTTTT CASSREHATNEKLFF
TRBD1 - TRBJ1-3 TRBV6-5 TGTGCCAGCAGTGCGGACAGGAGCTCTGGAAACACCATATATTTT CASSADRSSGNTIYF
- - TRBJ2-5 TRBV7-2 TGTGCCAGCAGCTTAGACAGGCGGGAGACCCAGTACTTC CASSLDRRETQYF
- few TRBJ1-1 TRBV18 TGTGCCAGCTCACCAACGGTGAACACTGAAGCTTTCTTT CASSPTVNTEAFF
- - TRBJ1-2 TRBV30 TGTGCCTGGAGTCCTACTATGGGGGGATTCTCTTATGGCTACACCTTC CAWSPTMGGFSYGYTF
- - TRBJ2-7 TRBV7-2 TGTGCCAGCAGCTTAGCACTAGCCACCTCCTACGAGCAGTACTTC CASSLALATSYEQYF
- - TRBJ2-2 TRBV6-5 TGTGCCAGCAGTCCAGTGAACACCGGGGAGCTGTTTTTT CASSPVNTGELFF
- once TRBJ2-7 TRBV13 TGTGCCAGCAGCTCAACCGGGACGGGAGAGAACGAGCAGTACTTC CASSSTGTGENEQYF
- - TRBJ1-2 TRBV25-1 TGTGCCAGCAGTGACGCGGGGGGGACTGGCTACACCTTC CASSDAGGTGYTF
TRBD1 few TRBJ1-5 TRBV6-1 TGTGCCAGCAGTTGGACAGGGCTTTTGGAGCCCCAGCATTTT CASSWTGLLEPQHF
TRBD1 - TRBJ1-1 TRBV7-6 TGTGCCAGCAGCTTACAGGACAGGGCGGACACTGAAGCTTTCTTT CASSLQDRADTEAFF
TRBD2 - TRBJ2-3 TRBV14 TGTGCCAGCAGCTATAAAGCGCGGGGGTGGAAGGCGCAGTATTTT CASSYKARGWKAQYF
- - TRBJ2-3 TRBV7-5 TGTGTCAGAAGCAAACGGGACAGGGATACAGATACGCAGTATTTT CVRSKRDRDTDTQYF
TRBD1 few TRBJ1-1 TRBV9 TGTGCCAGCAGCGCCACAGGGGGGGAAACTGAAGCTTTCTTT CASSATGGETEAFF
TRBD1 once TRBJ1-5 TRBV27 TGTGCCAGCAGTTTATTCCAGGGGGATCAGCCCCAGCATTTT CASSLFQGDQPQHF
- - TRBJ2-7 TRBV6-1 TGTGCCAGCACGAGTACAGCTTACGAGCAGTACTTC CASTSTAYEQYF
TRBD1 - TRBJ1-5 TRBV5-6 TGTGCCAGCAGCTGGACAGGGGGTTTCAATCAGCCCCAGCATTTT CASSWTGGFNQPQHF
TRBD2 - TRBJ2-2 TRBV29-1 TGCAGCGCCTCCGGACTAGCGGGAGGGCCCCGCACCGGGGAGCTGTTTTTT CSASGLAGGPRTGELFF
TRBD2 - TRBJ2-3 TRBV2 TGTGCCAGCAGGGGACTAGCGGGGAAAACGACCACAGATACGCAGTATTTT CASRGLAGKTTTDTQYF
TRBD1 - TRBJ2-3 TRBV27 TGTGCCAGCAGTGGCCCAAACTACAGGGGATGGCCAGATACGCAGTATTTT CASSGPNYRGWPDTQYF
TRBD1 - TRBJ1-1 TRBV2 TGTGCCAGCAGTGAAGCTAAGGACAGGGACAACACTGAAGCTTTCTTT CASSEAKDRDNTEAFF
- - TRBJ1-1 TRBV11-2 TGTGCCAGCAGCTTCCAGACCGACTTGAACACTGAAGCTTTCTTT CASSFQTDLNTEAFF